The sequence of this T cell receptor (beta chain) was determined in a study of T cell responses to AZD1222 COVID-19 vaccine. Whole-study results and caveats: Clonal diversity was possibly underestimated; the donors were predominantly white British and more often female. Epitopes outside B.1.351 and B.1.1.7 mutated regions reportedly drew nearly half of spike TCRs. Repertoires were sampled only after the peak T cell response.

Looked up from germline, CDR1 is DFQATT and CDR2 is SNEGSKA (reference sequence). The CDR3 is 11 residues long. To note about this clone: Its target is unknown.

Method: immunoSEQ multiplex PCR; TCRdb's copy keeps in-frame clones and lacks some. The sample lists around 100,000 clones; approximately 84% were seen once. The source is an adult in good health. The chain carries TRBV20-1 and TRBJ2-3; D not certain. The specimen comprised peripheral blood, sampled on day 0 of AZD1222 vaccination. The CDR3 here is CASHSTDTQYF. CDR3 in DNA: TGCGCGAGTCACAGCACAGATACGCAGTATTTT.